The 20 T cell receptor beta chains below come from one sample, sequenced in a study of regulatory T cells in long-lasting Graves disease. The sample's time point: newly diagnosed GD, antithyroid drugs for less than 3 months. After RNA was extracted from PBMCs, the TCR library was made from it. Arm-PCR of CDR3 regions and iRepertoire HTBI primers were the basis on which TCR beta libraries were built. TCRdb analysed the multiplex PCR reads with MiXCR anew, one entry per CDR3 protein. This table has under 250,000 distinct CDR3 sequences, just over 20% appearing once. The input for sequencing was peripheral blood mononuclear cells (PBMCs), taken at new diagnosis, from a patient treated with antithyroid drugs. The receptors were sampled from a female donor with Graves disease.

The sample holds a few counts of this clonotype. The chain couples TRBV11-2 to TRBJ2-1; 11 bases match TRBD2. Germline lookup yields CDR1 SGHAT and CDR2 FQNNGV. The J segment lost 6 bases and the V segment lost 3 bases, leaving 7 bases of the junction unmatched. This CDR3 has 16 residues. CDR3 nucleotide sequence: TGTGCCAGCAGCTTCTTAGCGGGGGGGCCGGGCAATGAGCAGTTCTTC. Translating gives CASSFLAGGPGNEQFF.

This clonotype occurred a few times. The chain links TRBV20-1 to TRBJ2-7, with D possibly being TRBD1 (6 bases). This CDR3 region has 14 residues. Germline assignment: CDR1 DFQATT and CDR2 SNEGSKA (reference sequence). Trimming removed 3 bases from V and 3 bases from J, with 15 bases in between. The CDR3 sequence: CSARGTGIGYEQYF. CDR3 sequence (DNA): TGCAGTGCTAGGGGAACAGGGATCGGCTACGAGCAGTACTTC.

At least ten counts were recorded for this clonotype. The chain has TRBV6-2 or TRBV6-3 and TRBJ2-1; possibly TRBD2 for D (6 bases). CDR1 MNHEY and CDR2 SVGEGT come from the germline V gene. V lost 8 bases to trimming and J lost 5 bases, with 19 bases between them. The CDR3 covers 15 residues. CDR3 region: CASSPPGTGDNEQFF. The CDR3, as DNA: TGTGCCAGCTCCCCCCCGGGAACGGGGGACAATGAGCAGTTCTTC.

This clonotype appeared a few times. This chain uses TRBV25-1 with TRBJ2-7; possibly TRBD1 for D (6 bases). Trimming stripped 5 bases from V and 6 bases from J, with 14 bases between. Germline loops: CDR1 MGHDK, CDR2 SYGVNS. This CDR3 comprises 13 residues. CDR3 coding DNA: TGTGCCAGCAGTCCCCGGGCAGGGGCCGAGCAGTACTTC. Protein sequence: CASSPRAGAEQYF.

The chain carries TRBV7-9 and TRBJ2-1; 8 bases match TRBD1. CDR3 size: 14 residues. With 1 base clipped from V and 6 bases from J, the junction kept 2 bases outside the gene matches. Germline CDR1 is SEHNR and CDR2 is FQNEAQ (reference sequence). The CDR3 here is CASSLVTGGNEQFF. The CDR3 DNA reads TGTGCCAGCAGCTTAGTCACAGGGGGCAATGAGCAGTTCTTC. The full variable domain, with the rest looked up from reference TRBV7-9 and TRBJ2-1, is DTGVSQNPRHKITKRGQNVTFRCDPISEHNRLYWYRQTLGQGPEFLTYFQNEAQLEKSRLLSDRFSAERPKGSFSTLEIQRTEQGDSAMYLCASSLVTGGNEQFFGPGTRLTVL.

As for this clonotype: This clone may be a read error of a much larger clone one base away. This chain joins TRBV10-3 and TRBJ1-1; possibly TRBD1 for D (5 bases). V was trimmed by 4 bases and J by 0 bases, leaving 9 bases between them. In germline, CDR1 is ENHRY, CDR2 SYGVKD. The CDR3 is made up of 14 amino acids. The CDR3 bases are TGTGCCATCAGTGCGGGACGGTTGAACACTGAAGCTTTCTTT. This codes for CAISAGRLNTEAFF.

This clonotype was seen only a few times. The rearrangement links TRBV6-2 or TRBV6-3 to TRBJ1-6; no clear D gene. V lost 4 bases and J lost 10, with 14 bases in between. The length of the CDR3 is 14 residues. Germline lookup yields CDR1 MNHEY and CDR2 SVGEGT. The CDR3 nucleotides read TGTGCCAGCAGTTTTGACGACTTTCTGTCACCCCTCCACTTT. This gives the protein CASSFDDFLSPLHF.

This clonotype was observed at least ten times. Here the CDR3 reads CASSYLGTSGSDEQFF. The CDR3 nucleotides are TGTGCCAGCAGTTACCTTGGGACTAGCGGGAGCGATGAGCAGTTCTTC. The rearrangement links TRBV6-5 to TRBJ2-1; 14 positions agree with TRBD2. CDR3 size: 16 residues. J was trimmed by 8 bases and V by 2 bases; bases with no gene match: 5. Germline-derived CDR1 and CDR2 are MNHEY and SVGAGI.

This clonotype was counted many times. CDR3 bases: TGTGCCAGCAGCTCGGGACTGCTAGCCAAAAACATTCAGTACTTC. This codes for CASSSGLLAKNIQYF. The chain has TRBV6-1 and TRBJ2-4; D perhaps matches TRBD2 (6 bases). Germline-derived CDR1 and CDR2 are MNHNS and SASEGT. This CDR3 region has 15 residues. V gave up 6 bases and J gave up 0 bases, with 12 bases separating them.

The chain combines TRBV6-1 with TRBJ1-1; unclear D gene. The germline gives CDR1 MNHNS, CDR2 SASEGT. Trimming cost V 6 bases and J 5 bases, with 16 bases left between them. This CDR3 contains 14 residues. CDR3 sequence (DNA): TGTGCCAGCAGCCCCCTTACCCGTCGAACTGAAGCTTTCTTT. Translated, it gives CASSPLTRRTEAFF.

This clonotype has a count of ten or more. The chain joins TRBV7-9 to TRBJ2-1; maybe TRBD2 (5 bases). This CDR3 has 17 amino acids. Trimming stripped 2 bases from V and 4 bases from J, with 18 bases between. The germline V gene has CDR1 SEHNR and CDR2 FQNEAQ (reference sequence). CDR3 sequence: CASSLISPRGKYNEQFF. CDR3 bases: TGTGCCAGCAGCTTAATCTCTCCCCGGGGAAAGTACAATGAGCAGTTCTTC.

The genes are TRBV20-1 and TRBJ2-3, with TRBD2 matching over 9 bases. This CDR3 region has 15 residues. Germline CDR1 DFQATT, CDR2 SNEGSKA (reference sequence). V dropped 0 bases and J dropped 5; count of bases not matched to a gene: 6. The CDR3 DNA reads as TGCAGTGCTAGAGATCTAGCGGGATCGGTAGATACGCAGTATTTT. It translates to CSARDLAGSVDTQYF.

At least ten counts were recorded for this clonotype. The rearrangement links TRBV28 to TRBJ2-7; perhaps TRBD2 as D (5 bases). V was pared by 7 bases and J by 6 bases, with 16 bases between. CDR1 is MDHEN, CDR2 SYDVKM, per germline. There are 13 residues in the CDR3. The CDR3 protein is CASTRAVSGEQYF. DNA of the CDR3: TGTGCCAGCACCCGAGCGGTTTCCGGCGAGCAGTACTTC.

This clonotype has only a few counts. A much larger clone differs by one base, so this may be a read error. V gene TRBV7-3 combines with J gene TRBJ2-1, with 7 bases identical to TRBD1. Germline V lookup: CDR1 SGHTA, CDR2 FQGTGA. The CDR3 extends over 13 amino acids. CDR3 region: CASSRDSYNEQLF. In DNA form, the CDR3 reads TGTGCCAGCAGCCGGGACAGCTACAATGAGCAGCTCTTC.

This clonotype was found a few times. The chain recombines TRBV6-1 with TRBJ1-5, with 7 bases that match TRBD1. CDR1 is MNHNS, CDR2 SASEGT, per germline. This CDR3 is built from 12 residues. V lost 10 bases, J lost 2 bases, and 2 bases stayed unmatched. CDR3 coding DNA: TGTGCCACCAGGGGGGGCAATCAGCCCCAGCATTTT. Translation: CATRGGNQPQHF.

In this sample, this clonotype turned up many times. This rearrangement joins TRBV28 to TRBJ2-1; D gene ambiguous. The CDR3 is 14 amino acids. Germline V gene sequence: CDR1 MDHEN, CDR2 SYDVKM. V shed 4 bases and J shed 4 bases, with 11 bases lying between them. This CDR3 reads CASSWWGSYNEQFF. In DNA, the CDR3 is TGTGCCAGCAGTTGGTGGGGTTCTTACAATGAGCAGTTCTTC.

This clonotype is medium-sized in the sample. The rearrangement joins TRBV20-1 to TRBJ2-4; TRBD1 agrees at 9 bases. The CDR3 length is 15 residues. Trimming took 4 bases from V and 6 from J; bases not matched to a gene: 10. Looked up from germline, CDR1 is DFQATT and CDR2 is SNEGSKA (reference sequence). CDR3 in amino acids: CSATLRTGASNIQYF. In DNA form, the CDR3 reads TGCAGTGCTACCCTAAGGACAGGGGCCTCAAACATTCAGTACTTC.

This clonotype was observed at least ten times. The chain links TRBV18 to TRBJ1-1; unclear D gene. Trimming cost V 2 bases and J 1 base, with 8 bases left between them. The CDR3 consists of 14 residues. CDR1 is KGHSH and CDR2 is LQKENI in the germline V gene. CDR3 in DNA: TGTGCCAGCTCACCATGGGGTGCGAACACTGAAGCTTTCTTT. Translation: CASSPWGANTEAFF. Drawing the rest from reference TRBV18 and TRBJ1-1, the complete variable domain is NAGVMQNPRHLVRRRGQEARLRCSPMKGHSHVYWYRQLPEEGLKFMVYLQKENIIDESGMPKERFSAEFPKEGPSILRIQQVVRGDSAAYFCASSPWGANTEAFFGQGTRLTVV.

With regard to this clonotype: A junction boundary mismatches the germline segment, possibly from a read error. The chain is built from TRBV20-1 and TRBJ2-1, with 14 bases that match TRBD2. CDR1 is DFQATT, CDR2 SNEGSKA, per germline (reference sequence). There are 19 residues in the CDR3. The CDR3 sequence is CNAGVTGTSGRGSYNEQFF. CDR3 DNA sequence: TGCAATGCTGGAGTGACCGGGACTAGCGGGAGAGGGTCCTACAATGAGCAGTTCTTC.

In this sample, this clonotype turned up a few times. The gene calls are TRBV25-1 and TRBJ2-2; D is unresolved. Looked up from germline, CDR1 is MGHDK and CDR2 is SYGVNS. V shed 4 bases and J shed 7 bases, with 16 bases lying between them. CDR3 length equals 15 residues. The CDR3 loop reads CASSVDGSSIGELFF. CDR3 bases: TGTGCCAGCAGTGTCGATGGCTCTTCGATCGGGGAGCTGTTTTTT. Full variable domain (missing parts from reference TRBV25-1 and TRBJ2-2): EADIYQTPRYLVIGTGKKITLECSQTMGHDKMYWYQQDPGMELHLIHYSYGVNSTEKGDLSSESTVSRIRTEHFPLTLESARPSHTSQYLCASSVDGSSIGELFFGEGSRLTVL.